What follows are 23 T cell receptor beta chains derived from one specimen sequenced in a study of beta chain features in type 1 diabetes (dated by TCRdb to the late 2010s). Libraries were prepared through the immunoSEQ multiplex PCR assay. All of the isolated RNA was reverse transcribed with the High Capacity cDNA Reverse Transcription Kit, so expressed TCRB transcripts were sequenced. TCRdb stores this immuneACCESS table with in-frame sequences only. Part of the clones is absent; in the studies checked, under half of the shortfall reflects unresolved V genes, and no reason is known for the rest. The sample records over 300,000 clones, approximately 9.9% of which are singletons. The ten largest make up 0.95% to 1.1% of the sample. On the study overall, not on this receptor specifically: A moderate but significant shortening of TCRB CDR3 length was observed in type 1 diabetes patients in all four CD4+ subsets.

No antigen has been identified for these receptors. Sequencing was performed on central memory CD4+ T cells from blood. The receptors here all came from a man aged 25-45 years with type 1 diabetes.

This clone has a handful of counts. The chain recombines TRBV25-1 with TRBJ2-3; 10 bases agree with TRBD2. The CDR3 consists of 14 residues. V lost 10 bases to trimming and J lost 4 bases; unmatched junction nucleotides: 8. Germline V gives CDR1 MGHDK, CDR2 SYGVNS. The CDR3 DNA sequence: TGTGCCACCTTACTGAGCGGGGGGGCAGATACGCAGTATTTT. Its translation is CATLLSGGADTQYF.

This clone appeared a few times. The chain carries TRBV4-2 and TRBJ1-2; a weak D match, TRBD1 (5 bases). The CDR3 totals 16 residues. The V end lost 0 bases, the J end lost 2 bases, and 13 bases lay between the germline ends. The V gene's germline CDR1 is LGHNA and CDR2 YNFKEQ. The CDR3 protein is CASSQDFGGKNYGYTF. The CDR3 region has the DNA TGTGCCAGCAGCCAAGATTTTGGGGGAAAGAACTATGGCTACACCTTC.

V gene TRBV2 combines with J gene TRBJ2-2; 9 nucleotides match TRBD1. V lost 4 bases and J lost 4; bases outside the gene matches: 4. Germline-derived CDR1 and CDR2 are SNHLY and FYNNEI. CDR3 size: 15 residues. The CDR3 protein is CASSAGTGTTGELFF. CDR3 DNA sequence: TGTGCCAGCAGTGCCGGGACAGGGACCACCGGGGAGCTGTTTTTT.

This rearrangement joins TRBV4-3 to TRBJ2-3, with unresolved D. V lost 1 base and J 0 bases, leaving 11 bases between the germline ends. The CDR3 has 16 residues. Germline V CDR1 and CDR2: LGHNA, YSLEER. The CDR3 sequence is CASSQGLTASTDTQYF. The CDR3 DNA is TGCGCCAGCAGCCAAGGGTTAACAGCAAGCACAGATACGCAGTATTTT.

This chain joins TRBV6-1 and TRBJ2-3; no firm D call. With 8 bases removed from V and 1 base from J, the gap between germline ends came to 7 bases. The CDR3 has 12 amino acids. Per the germline V gene, CDR1 is MNHNS and CDR2 is SASEGT. The CDR3 DNA is TGTGCCAGCGGGCTGGGCACAGATACGCAGTATTTT. This codes for CASGLGTDTQYF.

The chain uses TRBV18 and TRBJ2-1; no reliable D call. Deletions cut 4 bases from V and 4 bases from J, with 5 bases between. The CDR3 extends over 12 amino acids. Germline V gene sequence: CDR1 KGHSH, CDR2 LQKENI. CDR3 DNA: TGTGCCAGCTCACAAAATTACAATGAGCAGTTCTTC. Protein product: CASSQNYNEQFF.

This clone was recorded at least ten times. The V call is TRBV23-1, the J call TRBJ2-2; possibly TRBD2 for D (5 bases). TRBV23-1 is identified as an open reading frame with a role that is uncertain. V shed 6 bases and J shed 6 bases, with 17 bases lying between them. CDR3 length: 15 amino acids. CDR3 protein: CASRLSVGEAGELFF. CDR3 sequence (DNA): TGCGCCAGCAGGCTATCCGTCGGGGAAGCCGGGGAGCTGTTTTTT.

The rearrangement uses TRBV2 and TRBJ1-2; 7 bases match TRBD1. Per germline, CDR1 SNHLY and CDR2 FYNNEI. V was clipped by 9 bases and J by 6 bases; unmatched bases: 10. The CDR3 totals 13 residues. The CDR3 spells CARSGDRANGYTF. CDR3 nucleotide sequence: TGTGCCAGGTCGGGCGACAGGGCCAATGGCTACACCTTC.

The CDR3 sequence: CATYGGVENGYTF. Written as DNA, the CDR3 is TGTGCCACCTACGGGGGGGTTGAGAATGGCTACACCTTC. The V and J genes are TRBV28 and TRBJ1-2; D is possibly TRBD1 (5 bases). Trimming took off 10 bases at V and 6 bases at J, with 18 bases between the two ends. The CDR3 has 13 residues. Looked up from germline, CDR1 is MDHEN and CDR2 is SYDVKM.

This clone was seen many times. The chain combines TRBV29-1 with TRBJ2-5; D is uncertain. Germline V gives CDR1 SQVTM, CDR2 ANQGSEA. The CDR3 has 14 residues. V was trimmed by 4 bases and J by 4 bases, leaving 16 bases between them. The CDR3: CSVGTQAAAETQYF. The CDR3 DNA sequence: TGCAGCGTTGGAACCCAGGCGGCTGCAGAGACCCAGTACTTC. The variable domain in full, completed from reference TRBV29-1 and TRBJ2-5, reads SAVISQKPSRDICQRGTSLTIQCQVDSQVTMMFWYRQQPGQSLTLIATANQGSEATYESGFVIDKFPISRPNLTFSTLTVSNMSPEDSSIYLCSVGTQAAAETQYFGPGTRLLVL.

This clone was counted a few times. V is TRBV9 and J is TRBJ2-2, with a possible D match to TRBD2 (5 bases). V was trimmed by 6 bases and J by 5 bases, leaving 20 bases between them. The CDR3 is 16 residues long. Germline CDR1 is SGDLS and CDR2 is YYNGEE. Here the CDR3 reads CASTRTGDWNTGELFF. Written as DNA, the CDR3 is TGTGCCAGCACCAGGACCGGGGATTGGAATACCGGGGAGCTGTTTTTT.

V and J are TRBV11-2 and TRBJ2-7; TRBD1 might be the D (6 bases). Germline values: CDR1 SGHAT, CDR2 FQNNGV. The CDR3 is 18 amino acids. Trimming removed 3 bases from V and 0 bases from J, with 21 bases in between. The CDR3 reads CASSFRRGSIGSSYEQYF. DNA of the CDR3: TGTGCCAGCAGCTTTAGAAGGGGGTCGATCGGGTCCTCCTACGAGCAGTACTTC. The whole variable domain, filled in from reference TRBV11-2 and TRBJ2-7, reads EAGVAQSPRYKIIEKRQSVAFWCNPISGHATLYWYQQILGQGPKLLIQFQNNGVVDDSQLPKDRFSAERLKGVDSTLKIQPAKLEDSAVYLCASSFRRGSIGSSYEQYFGPGTRLTVT.

In this sample, this clone turned up a few times. This sequence joins TRBV19 and TRBJ1-2; the D is unclear. Between the trimmed V and J ends, which lost 5 bases and 2 bases, there was a span of 12 bases. CDR1 LNHDA and CDR2 SQIVND come from the germline V gene (reference sequence). The CDR3 loop spans 14 amino acids. The CDR3 coding sequence is TGTGCCAGTAGTCCGGCGGGGTACAACTATGGCTACACCTTC. Translated: CASSPAGYNYGYTF.

The rearrangement uses TRBV6-5 and TRBJ2-1, with unresolved D. The germline CDR1 and CDR2 sequences are MNHEY and SVGAGI. The CDR3 loop spans 13 amino acids. Trimming cost V 8 bases and J 5 bases, with 13 bases left between them. Written as DNA, the CDR3 is TGTGCCAGCCTAGGGTTAGGGCACAATGAGCAGTTCTTC. Protein: CASLGLGHNEQFF.

Only a few counts were recorded for this clone. The chain uses TRBV27 and TRBJ1-2, with no clear D. With 2 bases removed from V and 0 bases from J, the gap between germline ends came to 4 bases. The CDR3 runs 13 residues. The V gene's germline CDR1 is MNHEY and CDR2 SMNVEV (reference sequence). As DNA, the CDR3 is TGTGCCAGCAGTTTAGCGTCTAACTATGGCTACACCTTC. Translated, it gives CASSLASNYGYTF.

V and J are TRBV29-1 and TRBJ2-2; weak D call: TRBD1 (5 bases). The CDR3 runs to 14 residues. Germline lookup yields CDR1 SQVTM and CDR2 ANQGSEA. The V end was cut by 7 bases, the J end by 0 bases, with 12 bases between. The CDR3 loop reads CSGGQSSNTGELFF. For the CDR3, the DNA is TGCAGCGGCGGACAATCCTCGAACACCGGGGAGCTGTTTTTT.

A few counts support this clone. V is TRBV18 and J is TRBJ1-1, with D uncertain. V lost 3 bases and J lost 3, with 14 bases in between. Germline CDR1 reads KGHSH; CDR2 reads LQKENI. The CDR3 totals 15 residues. The CDR3 nucleotides are TGTGCCAGCTCACCGACCCAGACTTGGTACACTGAAGCTTTCTTT. This encodes CASSPTQTWYTEAFF.

J is TRBJ2-3 and V is TRBV6-6; TRBD2 matches at 7 bases. This CDR3 contains 14 residues. Germline lookup yields CDR1 MNHNY and CDR2 SVGAGI (reference sequence). The trim removed 7 bases at V and 1 base at J, leaving 5 bases unmatched. The CDR3 protein is CASIPGLRTDTQYF. The CDR3 DNA follows: TGTGCCAGCATCCCGGGACTACGCACAGATACGCAGTATTTT.

The gene calls are TRBV7-6 and TRBJ2-7; no firm D call. The CDR3 sequence is 14 residues long. Germline CDR1 and CDR2: SGHVS and FNYEAQ. Trimming took off 1 base at V and 4 bases at J, with 11 bases between the two ends. The CDR3 region has the DNA TGTGCCAGCAGCTTAGGTCGGCAGTCATACGAGCAGTACTTC. Translation gives CASSLGRQSYEQYF.

V is TRBV4-3 and J is TRBJ2-5; D remains ambiguous. Trimming took 1 base from V and 5 from J, leaving 14 bases between them. CDR1 is LGHNA and CDR2 is YSLEER in the germline V gene. This CDR3 contains 15 residues. The CDR3 DNA sequence: TGCGCCAGCAGCCAAGTGTCTGGGCCTGCGGAGACCCAGTACTTC. It yields the protein CASSQVSGPAETQYF.

This clone was seen a handful of times. The chain combines TRBV5-3 with TRBJ1-5, with a possible D match to TRBD1 (5 bases). TRBV5-3 is an open reading frame, and its role is uncertain. The CDR3 is 14 residues long. Trimming cost V 7 bases and J 10 bases, with 21 bases left between them. CDR3 in amino acids: CARAGALVGLPQHF. In DNA, the CDR3 is TGTGCCAGAGCTGGGGCACTGGTTGGTCTTCCCCAGCATTTT.

In this sample, this clone turned up many times. This sequence joins TRBV5-1 and TRBJ2-7, with 8 bases fitting TRBD1. The CDR3 contains 13 residues. V lost 1 base to trimming and J lost 7 bases; unmatched junction nucleotides: 4. The V gene's germline CDR1 is SGHRS and CDR2 YFSETQ. This chain's CDR3 is CASSLTGGQEQYF. The CDR3 nucleotides read TGCGCCAGCAGCTTGACAGGGGGGCAAGAGCAGTACTTC. Full variable domain (remainder filled in from reference TRBV5-1 and TRBJ2-7): KAGVTQTPRYLIKTRGQQVTLSCSPISGHRSVSWYQQTPGQGLQFLFEYFSETQRNKGNFPGRFSGRQFSNSRSEMNVSTLELGDSALYLCASSLTGGQEQYFGPGTRLTVT.

This chain joins TRBV7-2 and TRBJ2-7; a weak D match, TRBD1 (6 bases). Germline V gene data show CDR1 as SGHTA and CDR2 as FQGNSA. This CDR3 has 14 amino acids. Trimming left V 3 bases short and J 2 bases short, with 11 bases between. The CDR3 loop reads CASSLGHGTYEQYF. As DNA, the CDR3 is TGTGCCAGCAGCTTGGGACATGGGACCTACGAGCAGTACTTC.